This entry lists 17 T cell receptor beta chains sequenced from one sample in a study of shared clonotypes between healthy human individuals. Libraries were prepared by immunoSEQ multiplex PCR; TCRdb keeps only in-frame clonotypes and omits some of them. The table shows around 83,000 clones, with roughly two thirds occurring only once. Sequencing used memory CD8+ T cells sorted from blood. The subset: CD45RO+ cells pooled with CCR7-negative TemRA cells. These receptors were collected from a man aged 25 to 40 in good health.

The genes are TRBV29-1 and TRBJ2-2, with D possibly being TRBD1 or TRBD2 (5 bases each). Trimming stripped 0 bases from V and 4 bases from J, with 12 bases between. The CDR3 contains 15 residues. The V gene's germline CDR1 is SQVTM and CDR2 ANQGSEA. Written as DNA, the CDR3 is TGCAGCGTTGAAGATCCGGGGCCTTCCACCGGGGAGCTGTTTTTT. It specifies CSVEDPGPSTGELFF.

The chain recombines TRBV21-1 with TRBJ2-7. TRBV21-1 is shown as a pseudogene. The CDR3 extends over 11 amino acids. CDR3 DNA sequence: TGTGCCAGACCACCTTACTACGAGCAGTACTTC. Amino acid sequence: CARPPYYEQYF.

The CDR3 sequence: CASSEGKGEGYSNQPQHF. CDR3 DNA: TGTGCCAGCAGTGAGGGGAAGGGAGAGGGATATAGCAATCAGCCCCAGCATTTT. This sequence joins TRBV6-1 and TRBJ1-5; D ambiguous. Germline CDR1 MNHNS, CDR2 SASEGT. The CDR3 is 18 amino acids. The V gene lost 3 bases and the J gene lost 0 bases, with 18 bases spanning the gap.

The chain has TRBV9 and TRBJ2-1; 9 positions agree with TRBD2. V shed 0 bases, J shed 9 bases, and the junction held 10 bases outside the gene matches. This CDR3 has 16 amino acids. Germline V gene lookup returns CDR1 SGDLS and CDR2 YYNGEE. The CDR3 sequence: CASSVGGGRASGEQFF. The CDR3 DNA is TGTGCCAGCAGCGTAGGCGGCGGGAGGGCATCCGGTGAGCAGTTCTTC.

The rearrangement links TRBV28 to TRBJ1-2, with 8 bases fitting TRBD1. Trimming took 3 bases from V and 3 from J; bases not matched to a gene: 9. The CDR3 runs to 16 residues. CDR1 is MDHEN and CDR2 is SYDVKM in the germline V gene. CDR3 nucleotides: TGTGCCAGCAGTTTGACCGAGGGACAGGTCTACTATGGCTACACCTTC. Its translation is CASSLTEGQVYYGYTF.

This clone is large in the sample. The rearrangement links TRBV5-5 to TRBJ2-7; D possibly corresponds to TRBD1 (6 bases). With 5 bases removed from V and 5 bases from J, the gap between germline ends came to 17 bases. Germline assignment: CDR1 SGHKS and CDR2 YYEKEE (reference sequence). This CDR3 has 14 amino acids. The CDR3 is CASRGFVSGDEQYF. The CDR3 DNA reads TGTGCCAGCAGGGGGTTTGTCTCAGGGGACGAGCAGTACTTC.

The V call is TRBV28, the J call TRBJ2-1; D possibly corresponds to TRBD2 (5 bases). Germline CDR1 is MDHEN and CDR2 is SYDVKM. The length of the CDR3 is 12 residues. V was pared by 5 bases and J by 9 bases, with 11 bases between. Here the CDR3 DNA reads TGTGCCAGCAGTCGGACTCCCGGTGAGCAGTTCTTC. It encodes CASSRTPGEQFF. Using reference TRBV28 and TRBJ2-1 for the parts outside the CDR3, the full variable domain is DVKVTQSSRYLVKRTGEKVFLECVQDMDHENMFWYRQDPGLGLRLIYFSYDVKMKEKGDIPEGYSVSREKKERFSLILESASTNQTSMYLCASSRTPGEQFFGPGTRLTVL.

This clone appeared a few times. The CDR3: CASSSFSLSNTGELFF. In nucleotides, the CDR3 is TGCGCCAGCAGCTCCTTCTCCCTCTCGAACACCGGGGAGCTGTTTTTT. The chain combines TRBV5-1 with TRBJ2-2; no reliable D call. With 3 bases removed from V and 0 bases from J, the gap between germline ends came to 12 bases. This CDR3 has 16 amino acids. In germline, CDR1 is SGHRS, CDR2 YFSETQ. Together with reference TRBV5-1 and TRBJ2-2, the CDR3 gives the full variable domain: KAGVTQTPRYLIKTRGQQVTLSCSPISGHRSVSWYQQTPGQGLQFLFEYFSETQRNKGNFPGRFSGRQFSNSRSEMNVSTLELGDSALYLCASSSFSLSNTGELFFGEGSRLTVL.

The chain uses TRBV28 and TRBJ2-1, with D hard to call. Deletions cut 4 bases from V and 7 bases from J, with 8 bases between. Per the germline V gene, CDR1 is MDHEN and CDR2 is SYDVKM. The CDR3 extends over 12 amino acids. This CDR3 is CASSYTRNEQFF. The DNA for the CDR3 is TGTGCCAGCAGTTACACCCGAAATGAGCAGTTCTTC.

The chain recombines TRBV5-4 with TRBJ2-7, with 10 bases identical to TRBD1. Germline V gene sequence: CDR1 SGHNT, CDR2 YYREEE (reference sequence). The CDR3 consists of 15 residues. V was pared by 4 bases and J by 5 bases, with 9 bases of the junction left unmatched. The CDR3 nucleotides are TGTGCCAGCAGCAGAGCCGGGACAGGGGTCGACGAGCAGTACTTC. Its translation: CASSRAGTGVDEQYF.

The chain combines TRBV2 with TRBJ2-2, with D possibly being TRBD2 (6 bases). This CDR3 spans 18 amino acids. Per germline, CDR1 SNHLY and CDR2 FYNNEI. Trimming removed 4 bases from V and 5 bases from J, with 23 bases in between. This CDR3 reads CASSGPRDQRVETGELFF. CDR3 nucleotide sequence: TGTGCCAGCAGTGGCCCGAGGGATCAGCGGGTTGAGACCGGGGAGCTGTTTTTT.

This chain connects TRBV29-1 to TRBJ2-1; D unresolved. Germline V gene sequence: CDR1 SQVTM, CDR2 ANQGSEA. The V end lost 4 bases, the J end lost 7 bases, and 11 bases lay between the germline ends. This CDR3 is built from 12 residues. The CDR3 region has the DNA TGCAGCGTTGGCCGTGGGCGGAATGAGCAGTTCTTC. Encoded protein: CSVGRGRNEQFF.

This clone was counted many times. This sequence joins TRBV6-5 and TRBJ2-3, with D possibly matching TRBD2 (5 bases). Germline CDR1 is MNHEY and CDR2 is SVGAGI. CDR3 length equals 16 residues. V lost 0 bases and J lost 1, with 11 bases in between. CDR3 DNA: TGTGCCAGCAGTTACTCGATTGACGGGGGCACAGATACGCAGTATTTT. It is translated as CASSYSIDGGTDTQYF.

The chain recombines TRBV7-3 with TRBJ2-2; D remains ambiguous. The germline V and J ends were trimmed by 8 bases and 4 bases, with 14 bases remaining between them. Germline V gives CDR1 SGHTA, CDR2 FQGTGA. The CDR3 spans 14 residues. The CDR3 bases are TGTGCCAGCTCCTCCGGCGTTGCCACCGGGGAGCTGTTTTTT. This translates into CASSSGVATGELFF.

The CDR3 loop is CASSYGSGGYEQYF. In DNA, the CDR3 is TGTGCCAGCAGTTACGGGTCGGGGGGCTACGAGCAGTACTTC. The J gene is TRBJ2-7, the V gene TRBV6-6, with 7 bases aligning to TRBD2. CDR1 MNHNY and CDR2 SVGAGI come from the germline V gene (reference sequence). Trimming removed 2 bases from V and 3 bases from J; junction bases left unmatched: 4. The CDR3 is made up of 14 amino acids.

Of note for this clone: This sequence may be a read error, since a much larger clone differs from it by one base. This sample also contains other DNA sequences that code for the same CDR3. This sequence joins TRBV7-6 and TRBJ2-7, with TRBD1 as a possible D gene (5 bases). V lost 5 bases, J lost 4 bases, and 6 bases lay in between. The CDR3 is 11 amino acids. Germline V gives CDR1 SGHVS, CDR2 FNYEAQ. The CDR3 nucleotides read TGTGCCAGCAGCCCAGGGTACGAGCAGTACTTC. It encodes CASSPGYEQYF. Complete variable domain (other parts from reference TRBV7-6 and TRBJ2-7): GAGVSQSPRYKVTKRGQDVALRCDPISGHVSLYWYRQALGQGPEFLTYFNYEAQQDKSGLPNDRFSAERPEGSISTLTIQRTEQRDSAMYRCASSPGYEQYFGPGTRLTVT.

This chain uses TRBV14 with TRBJ2-1; the D gene is possibly TRBD2 (6 bases). Per the germline V gene, CDR1 is SGHDN and CDR2 is FVKESK. The CDR3 runs to 14 residues. Trimming cost V 3 bases and J 10 bases, with 16 bases left between them. The CDR3 reads CASSQTGGTGEQFF. The CDR3 bases are TGTGCCAGCAGCCAGACTGGCGGGACGGGCGAGCAGTTCTTC.